This passage covers 29 T cell receptor beta chains from one sample sequenced in a study of shared clonotypes between healthy human individuals. The naive CD8 subset, CD45RO-negative cells positively selected for CCR7, excluded terminally differentiated effector memory CD45RA+ cells. Sequencing used immunoSEQ multiplex PCR; TCRdb keeps in-frame clones, though not all of them. The data hold some 2,100,000 clones, with about 92% observed a single time. The sequenced sample was naive CD8+ T cells from PBMCs. All receptors come from a man aged 18 to 29 in good health. Some clones in this sample may be carry-over from other donors' samples.

Turning to this clone: Different DNA sequences within this sample yield the same CDR3. The chain joins TRBV13 to TRBJ2-1; TRBD2 aligns across 12 bases. The germline CDR1 and CDR2 sequences are PRHDT and FYEKMQ (reference sequence). The length of the CDR3 is 15 residues. The ends lost 5 bases at V and 5 bases at J; junction bases unmatched: 4. CDR3 loop: CASSPRLAGDNEQFF. The CDR3 nucleotides are TGTGCCAGCAGCCCCCGACTAGCGGGGGACAATGAGCAGTTCTTC.

A word on this clone: As the CDR3 is not closed by the conserved phenylalanine or tryptophan, this likely results from a read error. This chain uses TRBV11-2 with TRBJ1-1; D is uncertain. Trimming stripped 1 base from V and 0 bases from J, with 9 bases between. This CDR3 region has 15 residues. The V gene's germline CDR1 is SGHAT and CDR2 FQNNGV. As DNA, the CDR3 is TGTGCCAGCAGCTTAGTTAGTGGCGTGAACACTGAAGCTTTCCTT. Residues: CASSLVSGVNTEAFL.

This chain uses TRBV30 with TRBJ2-5, with D tentatively TRBD2 (5 bases). Judging by the DNA end, TRBJ2-7 fits better; the J call may be wrong. The CDR3 covers 12 residues. In germline, CDR1 is GTSNPN, CDR2 SVGIG (reference sequence). The CDR3 reads CAWSDGTYEQYF. In DNA form, the CDR3 reads TGTGCCTGGAGTGACGGGACCTACGAGCAGTACTTC.

This clone was picked up one time. The V call is TRBV2, the J call TRBJ1-3, with D unresolved. V lost 8 bases and J 2 bases, leaving 13 bases between the germline ends. This CDR3 spans 14 amino acids. Germline values: CDR1 SNHLY, CDR2 FYNNEI. The CDR3 spells CASGVGETGNTIYF. The CDR3 nucleotides are TGTGCCAGCGGAGTAGGTGAAACTGGAAACACCATATATTTT.

This chain joins TRBV28 and TRBJ1-1; D is unclear. The CDR3 is 15 amino acids. The germline V gene has CDR1 MDHEN and CDR2 SYDVKM. V shed 3 bases and J shed 4 bases, with 15 bases lying between them. The DNA for the CDR3 is TGTGCCAGCAGTTTTCTTCGAAAGGGTCCCACTGAAGCTTTCTTT. Residues: CASSFLRKGPTEAFF. Full variable domain (missing parts from reference TRBV28 and TRBJ1-1): DVKVTQSSRYLVKRTGEKVFLECVQDMDHENMFWYRQDPGLGLRLIYFSYDVKMKEKGDIPEGYSVSREKKERFSLILESASTNQTSMYLCASSFLRKGPTEAFFGQGTRLTVV.

This clone was observed a handful of times. V usage is TRBV29-1 and J usage is TRBJ1-2; D gene uncertain. Between the trimmed V and J ends, which lost 7 bases and 1 base, there was a span of 13 bases. The CDR3 covers 13 residues. CDR1 is SQVTM, CDR2 ANQGSEA, per germline. CDR3 nucleotide sequence: TGCAGCGGTGGACCTTGGGTTAACTATGGCTACACCTTC. This codes for CSGGPWVNYGYTF.

This clone turned up a few times. The same CDR3 arises from other DNA sequences in this sample as well. This chain joins TRBV5-1 and TRBJ2-7; D is perhaps TRBD1 (6 bases). V shed 1 base and J shed 7 bases, with 6 bases lying between them. Germline V CDR1 and CDR2: SGHRS, YFSETQ. The CDR3 length is 11 residues. The CDR3 region has the DNA TGCGCCAGCAGCTTGACAGGGGAGCAGTACTTC. Translated, it gives CASSLTGEQYF.

The chain combines TRBV7-9 with TRBJ2-1; 10 bases match TRBD2. The CDR3 covers 17 residues. The V and J ends lost 2 bases and 2 bases, in that order; junction bases with no gene match: 6. Germline V lookup: CDR1 SEHNR, CDR2 FQNEAQ (reference sequence). Written as DNA, the CDR3 is TGTGCCAGCAGCTTATCCCAGCGGGAGGGGACCTACAATGAGCAGTTCTTC. Amino acids: CASSLSQREGTYNEQFF. The full variable domain, its missing parts supplied by reference TRBV7-9 and TRBJ2-1, is DTGVSQNPRHKITKRGQNVTFRCDPISEHNRLYWYRQTLGQGPEFLTYFQNEAQLEKSRLLSDRFSAERPKGSFSTLEIQRTEQGDSAMYLCASSLSQREGTYNEQFFGPGTRLTVL.

This chain links TRBV5-1 with TRBJ1-2; no clear D gene. The CDR3 extends over 14 amino acids. Germline CDR1 SGHRS, CDR2 YFSETQ. V was pared by 0 bases and J by 2 bases, with 8 bases between. The CDR3 DNA sequence: TGCGCCAGCAGCTTGGCAGACGAAAACTATGGCTACACCTTC. It yields the protein CASSLADENYGYTF.

This chain connects TRBV29-1 to TRBJ1-4; no reliable D call. CDR1 SQVTM and CDR2 ANQGSEA come from the germline V gene. The CDR3 is made up of 12 amino acids. The V end was cut by 7 bases, the J end by 5 bases, with 11 bases between. CDR3 amino acids: CSAGRMNEKLFF. CDR3 coding DNA: TGCAGCGCTGGACGGATGAATGAAAAACTGTTTTTT. Filled out from reference TRBV29-1 and TRBJ1-4, the complete variable domain reads SAVISQKPSRDICQRGTSLTIQCQVDSQVTMMFWYRQQPGQSLTLIATANQGSEATYESGFVIDKFPISRPNLTFSTLTVSNMSPEDSSIYLCSAGRMNEKLFFGSGTQLSVL.

The V gene is TRBV29-1, the J gene TRBJ2-7; TRBD2 matches 8 bases. CDR3 length equals 15 residues. The V segment lost 6 bases and the J segment 2 bases; nucleotides outside the gene matches: 12. The germline V gene encodes CDR1 SQVTM and CDR2 ANQGSEA. CDR3 sequence reads: CSVRRAGENPYEQYF. Written as DNA, the CDR3 is TGCAGCGTAAGAAGAGCGGGAGAGAACCCCTACGAGCAGTACTTC.

The chain joins TRBV7-9 to TRBJ2-1; TRBD2 matches at 8 bases. Germline CDR1 reads SEHNR; CDR2 reads FQNEAQ (reference sequence). V shed 3 bases, J shed 0 bases, and the junction held 7 bases outside the gene matches. This CDR3 is 17 amino acids long. In DNA, the CDR3 is TGTGCCAGCAGCTTCGGGCGGGAGGACCCCTCCTACAATGAGCAGTTCTTC. Its protein is CASSFGREDPSYNEQFF.

This chain connects TRBV30 to TRBJ2-3, with 10 bases aligning to TRBD2. Trimming cost V 3 bases and J 6 bases; bases outside gene matches: 3. This CDR3 is built from 13 residues. The V gene's germline CDR1 is GTSNPN and CDR2 SVGIG (reference sequence). The CDR3, as DNA: TGTGCCTGGAGGAGACTAGCGGGCGATACGCAGTATTTT. This codes for CAWRRLAGDTQYF.

The rearrangement uses TRBV11-2 and TRBJ2-1; TRBD2 agrees at 9 bases. The CDR3 runs to 16 residues. The J segment lost 3 bases and the V segment lost 1 base, leaving 4 bases of the junction unmatched. CDR1 and CDR2 from the germline V gene are SGHAT and FQNNGV. This chain's CDR3 is CASSLAVLAGYNEQFF. CDR3 DNA: TGTGCCAGCAGCTTAGCGGTACTAGCGGGCTACAATGAGCAGTTCTTC.

This chain links TRBV4-1 with TRBJ2-7; D tentatively reads TRBD1 or TRBD2 (5 bases each). V was clipped by 1 base and J by 2 bases, with 9 bases between them. CDR3 length: 14 residues. Germline V gene data show CDR1 as MGHRA and CDR2 as YSYEKL. CDR3 region: CASSQGDVTYEQYF. The CDR3, as DNA: TGCGCCAGCAGCCAAGGGGACGTCACCTACGAGCAGTACTTC.

The gene calls are TRBV5-1 and TRBJ2-7, with 10 bases fitting TRBD2. Germline loops: CDR1 SGHRS, CDR2 YFSETQ. The junction had 8 bases not matched to a gene; V was cut back by 0 bases and J by 5 bases. CDR3 size: 16 residues. This CDR3 is CASSLASLAGADEQYF. The CDR3 DNA is TGCGCCAGCAGCTTGGCGTCCCTAGCGGGAGCGGACGAGCAGTACTTC.

The chain carries TRBV6-1 and TRBJ2-2, with 13 bases aligning to TRBD2. This CDR3 is 16 amino acids long. Trimming took 6 bases from V and 8 from J; bases not matched to a gene: 9. CDR1 MNHNS and CDR2 SASEGT come from the germline V gene. CDR3 DNA sequence: TGTGCCAGCAGGGAAACTAGCGGGAGGGTGCTAGGGGAGCTGTTTTTT. Protein: CASRETSGRVLGELFF.

The CDR3 protein is CASSQDRSGDYNEQFF. The CDR3 DNA sequence: TGTGCCAGCAGCCAAGATCGGAGCGGCGACTACAATGAGCAGTTCTTC. The rearrangement uses TRBV4-2 and TRBJ2-1; possibly TRBD2 for D (5 bases). The germline V gene encodes CDR1 LGHNA and CDR2 YNFKEQ. V was cut by 0 bases and J by 3 bases, with 12 bases left in between. The CDR3 totals 16 residues.

This sequence joins TRBV14 and TRBJ2-4; D uncertain. CDR1 and CDR2 (germline): SGHDN, FVKESK. This CDR3 has 15 amino acids. Trimming shortened V by 5 bases and J by 1 base, and 12 bases separated the two germline ends. The CDR3 nucleotides are TGTGCCAGCAGCGTATCTAGGACGGCCAAAAACATTCAGTACTTC. Translating it yields CASSVSRTAKNIQYF.

This chain links TRBV2 with TRBJ2-5, with 7 bases fitting TRBD2. Germline V gene lookup returns CDR1 SNHLY and CDR2 FYNNEI. CDR3 length equals 15 residues. V dropped 6 bases and J dropped 0; count of bases not matched to a gene: 7. CDR3 protein: CASRPDGRYQETQYF. The CDR3 DNA follows: TGTGCCAGCAGACCGGACGGGAGGTACCAAGAGACCCAGTACTTC.

The chain has TRBV29-1 and TRBJ2-1; 7 positions match TRBD2. The germline gives CDR1 SQVTM, CDR2 ANQGSEA. This CDR3 region has 10 residues. V gave up 6 bases and J gave up 10 bases; unmatched junction bases: 3. The CDR3 spells CSVREGEQFF. The CDR3 DNA is TGCAGCGTCAGGGAGGGGGAGCAGTTCTTC.

The V gene is TRBV6-5, the J gene TRBJ2-7; a weak D match, TRBD1 (5 bases). The CDR3 contains 11 residues. V lost 6 bases, J lost 6 bases, and 9 bases lay in between. Germline CDR1 MNHEY, CDR2 SVGAGI. The CDR3 coding sequence is TGTGCCAGCAGGAACAGGATCGAGCAGTACTTC. Amino acid sequence: CASRNRIEQYF.

The V call is TRBV7-9, the J call TRBJ1-2, with D maybe TRBD1 (6 bases). From germline, CDR1 is SEHNR and CDR2 FQNEAQ (reference sequence). Trimming took off 1 base at V and 8 bases at J, with 14 bases between the two ends. The CDR3 consists of 14 residues. The DNA for the CDR3 is TGTGCCAGCAGCTTAGAAGGGCTCACAGGGGGCTACACCTTC. Residues: CASSLEGLTGGYTF.

The V and J genes are TRBV7-8 and TRBJ2-7, with 12 bases matching TRBD2. The germline V gene has CDR1 SGHVS and CDR2 FQNEAQ. The CDR3 is 17 amino acids. The junction had 8 bases not matched to a gene; V was cut back by 5 bases and J by 0 bases. In DNA form, the CDR3 reads TGTGCCAGCAGCCGTTTGGCTAGCGGGAGGGCCTCCTACGAGCAGTACTTC. It specifies CASSRLASGRASYEQYF.

This rearrangement joins TRBV15 to TRBJ2-3, with 8 nucleotides matching TRBD2. There are 16 residues in the CDR3. V gave up 3 bases and J gave up 6 bases; unmatched junction bases: 11. Germline assignment: CDR1 LNHNV and CDR2 YYDKDF (reference sequence). This chain's CDR3 is CATSRGLAGGEDTQYF. CDR3 coding DNA: TGTGCCACCAGCAGGGGTCTAGCGGGCGGAGAGGATACGCAGTATTTT.

J is TRBJ2-7 and V is TRBV28; 10 nucleotides line up with TRBD1. This CDR3 has 15 amino acids. The J segment lost 6 bases and the V segment lost 0 bases, leaving 5 bases of the junction unmatched. Germline V gene lookup returns CDR1 MDHEN and CDR2 SYDVKM. CDR3 DNA: TGTGCCAGCAGTTTATGGGGGGACAGGGGCACCGAGCAGTACTTC. Translating gives CASSLWGDRGTEQYF.

With regard to this clone: This sample includes further DNA sequences coding for the same CDR3. The chain couples TRBV11-2 to TRBJ2-1; 7 positions agree with TRBD2. The CDR3 has 15 residues. With V trimmed by 1 base and J by 4 bases, 4 bases remained unmatched. From germline, CDR1 is SGHAT and CDR2 FQNNGV. Here the CDR3 reads CASSLGASGYNEQFF. The CDR3 DNA reads TGTGCCAGCAGCTTAGGGGCTAGCGGATACAATGAGCAGTTCTTC.

The gene calls are TRBV27 and TRBJ2-1, with D maybe TRBD2 (5 bases). Germline CDR1 and CDR2: MNHEY and SMNVEV (reference sequence). Trimming took 4 bases from V and 12 from J, leaving 22 bases between them. The CDR3 spans 15 residues. DNA for the CDR3: TGTGCCAGCAGTTCCGATCGGGGTTTAATGAAAGGGCAGTTCTTC. As protein: CASSSDRGLMKGQFF.

The J gene is TRBJ2-1, the V gene TRBV7-2; TRBD2 matches 8 bases. CDR3 length: 12 amino acids. Per germline, CDR1 SGHTA and CDR2 FQGNSA. With 8 bases clipped from V and 8 bases from J, the junction kept 5 bases outside the gene matches. In nucleotides, the CDR3 is TGTGCCAGCGGCGGGAGGAACGATGAGCAGTTCTTC. As protein: CASGGRNDEQFF.